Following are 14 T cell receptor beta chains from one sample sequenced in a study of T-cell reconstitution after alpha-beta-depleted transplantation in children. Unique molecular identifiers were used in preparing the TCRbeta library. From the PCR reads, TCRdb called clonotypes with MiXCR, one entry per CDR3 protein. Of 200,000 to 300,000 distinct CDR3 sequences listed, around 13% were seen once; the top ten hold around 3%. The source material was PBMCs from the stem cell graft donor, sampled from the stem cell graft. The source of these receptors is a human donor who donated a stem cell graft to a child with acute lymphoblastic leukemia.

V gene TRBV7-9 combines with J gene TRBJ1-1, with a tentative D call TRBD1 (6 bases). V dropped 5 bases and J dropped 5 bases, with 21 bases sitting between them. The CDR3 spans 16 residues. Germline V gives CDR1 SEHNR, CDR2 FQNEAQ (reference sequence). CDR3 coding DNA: TGTGCCAGCAGCGCCGGCCCACAGGGTGGGGAAACTGAAGCTTTCTTT. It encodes CASSAGPQGGETEAFF.

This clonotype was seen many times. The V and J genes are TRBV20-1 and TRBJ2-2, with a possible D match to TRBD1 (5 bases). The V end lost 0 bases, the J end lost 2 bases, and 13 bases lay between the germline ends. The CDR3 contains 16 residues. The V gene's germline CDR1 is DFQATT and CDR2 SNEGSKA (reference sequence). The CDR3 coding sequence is TGCAGTGCTAGAGATCTTTACCAGGGTAACACCGGGGAGCTGTTTTTT. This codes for CSARDLYQGNTGELFF.

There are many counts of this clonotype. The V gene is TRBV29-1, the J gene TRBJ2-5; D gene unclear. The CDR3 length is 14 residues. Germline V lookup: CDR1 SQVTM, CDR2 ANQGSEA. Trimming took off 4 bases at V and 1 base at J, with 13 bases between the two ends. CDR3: CSVVASTSQETQYF. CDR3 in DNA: TGCAGCGTTGTGGCCAGCACGTCCCAAGAGACCCAGTACTTC.

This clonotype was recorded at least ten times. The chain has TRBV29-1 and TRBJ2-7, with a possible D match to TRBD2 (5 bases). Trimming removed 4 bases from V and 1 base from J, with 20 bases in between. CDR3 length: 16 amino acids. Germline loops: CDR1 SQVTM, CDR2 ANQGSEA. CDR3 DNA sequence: TGCAGCGTTGTCATCCCCGGGATTAGGGCATCCTACGAGCAGTACTTC. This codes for CSVVIPGIRASYEQYF.

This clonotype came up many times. In DNA form, the CDR3 reads TGTGCCAGCAAAAACAGACTAGCGGGGACGCAAGAGACCCAGTACTTC. It encodes CASKNRLAGTQETQYF. The rearrangement links TRBV6-1 to TRBJ2-5; 11 positions match TRBD2. Germline loops: CDR1 MNHNS, CDR2 SASEGT. V dropped 7 bases and J dropped 2; count of bases not matched to a gene: 9. This CDR3 has 16 residues.

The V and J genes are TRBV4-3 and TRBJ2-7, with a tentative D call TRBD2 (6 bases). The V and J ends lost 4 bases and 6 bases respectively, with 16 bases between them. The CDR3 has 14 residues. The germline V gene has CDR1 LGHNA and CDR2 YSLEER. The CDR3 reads CASSLLAGGLEQYF. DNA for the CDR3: TGCGCCAGCAGCCTGTTGGCAGGAGGGCTCGAGCAGTACTTC.

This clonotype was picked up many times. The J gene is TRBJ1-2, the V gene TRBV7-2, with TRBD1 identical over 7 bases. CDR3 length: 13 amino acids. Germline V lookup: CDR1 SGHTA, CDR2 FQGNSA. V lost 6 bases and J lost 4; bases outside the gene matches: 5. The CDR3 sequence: CASRAAGGYGYTF. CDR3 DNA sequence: TGTGCCAGCAGAGCCGCAGGGGGCTATGGCTACACCTTC. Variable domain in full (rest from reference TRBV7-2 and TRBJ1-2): GAGVSQSPSNKVTEKGKDVELRCDPISGHTALYWYRQSLGQGLEFLIYFQGNSAPDKSGLPSDRFSAERTGGSVSTLTIQRTQQEDSAVYLCASRAAGGYGYTFGSGTRLTVV.

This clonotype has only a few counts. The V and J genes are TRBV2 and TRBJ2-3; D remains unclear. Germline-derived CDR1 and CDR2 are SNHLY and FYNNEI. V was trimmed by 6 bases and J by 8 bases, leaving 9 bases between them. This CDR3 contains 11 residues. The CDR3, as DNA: TGTGCCAGCAGGTGGGAAGGTACGCAGTATTTT. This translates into CASRWEGTQYF.

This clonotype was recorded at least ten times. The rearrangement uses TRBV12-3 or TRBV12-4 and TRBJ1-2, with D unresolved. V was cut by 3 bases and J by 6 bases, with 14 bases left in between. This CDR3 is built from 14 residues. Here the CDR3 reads CASSFQAKTHGYTF. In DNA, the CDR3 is TGTGCCAGCAGTTTTCAGGCTAAAACCCATGGCTACACCTTC.

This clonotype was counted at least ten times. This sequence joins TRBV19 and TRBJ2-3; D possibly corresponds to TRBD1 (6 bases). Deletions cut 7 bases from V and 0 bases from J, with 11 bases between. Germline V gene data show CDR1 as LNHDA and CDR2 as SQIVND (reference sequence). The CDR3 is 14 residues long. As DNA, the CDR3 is TGTGCCAGTATGCCAGGACAGAGCACAGATACGCAGTATTTT. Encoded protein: CASMPGQSTDTQYF.

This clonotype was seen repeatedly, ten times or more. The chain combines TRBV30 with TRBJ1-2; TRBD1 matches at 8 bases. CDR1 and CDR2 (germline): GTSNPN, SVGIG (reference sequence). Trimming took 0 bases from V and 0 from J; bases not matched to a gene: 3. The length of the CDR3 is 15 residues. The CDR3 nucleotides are TGTGCCTGGAGTGTTCAGGGGGCAGCTAACTATGGCTACACCTTC. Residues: CAWSVQGAANYGYTF.

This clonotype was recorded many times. CDR3 sequence reads: CASSRLSQANTGELFF. Here the CDR3 DNA reads TGTGCCAGCAGTCGCCTTTCCCAGGCGAACACCGGGGAGCTGTTTTTT. V usage is TRBV6-5 and J usage is TRBJ2-2; D is ambiguous. The CDR3 consists of 16 residues. Looked up from germline, CDR1 is MNHEY and CDR2 is SVGAGI. V lost 5 bases, J lost 0 bases, and 13 bases lay in between.

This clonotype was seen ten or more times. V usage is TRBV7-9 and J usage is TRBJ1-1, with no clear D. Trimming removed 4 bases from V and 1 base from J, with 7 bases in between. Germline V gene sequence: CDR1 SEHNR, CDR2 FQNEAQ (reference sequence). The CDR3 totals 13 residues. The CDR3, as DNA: TGTGCCAGCAGCTCCCCACAGAACACTGAAGCTTTCTTT. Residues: CASSSPQNTEAFF.

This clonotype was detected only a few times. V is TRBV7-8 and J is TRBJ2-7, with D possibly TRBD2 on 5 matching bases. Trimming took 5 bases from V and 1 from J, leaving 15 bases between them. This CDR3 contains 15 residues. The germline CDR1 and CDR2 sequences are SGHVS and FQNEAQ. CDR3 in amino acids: CASSLPGGGSYEQYF. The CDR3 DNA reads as TGTGCCAGCAGCCTACCGGGCGGAGGATCCTACGAGCAGTACTTC.